These 8 T cell receptor beta chains share one sample of origin, sequenced in a study of blood T cell repertoires in COVID-19. Using immunoSEQ multiplex PCR, the repertoire was profiled, and TCRdb retains in-frame clones only, with some absent. The data contain roughly 300,000 clones, roughly 93% of them seen just once; the ten biggest clones take up 2.3%. Sequencing input: PBMCs or T cells enriched from blood (not recorded which). The origin of the receptors is a woman between 40 and 50 years old with acute COVID-19.

The V and J genes are TRBV11-2 and TRBJ2-3; TRBD2 matches 8 bases. Germline V gene lookup returns CDR1 SGHAT and CDR2 FQNNGV. The CDR3 has 16 residues. J was trimmed by 1 base and V by 1 base; bases with no gene match: 4. The CDR3 sequence is CASSLGLATGTDTQYF. The CDR3 region has the DNA TGTGCCAGCAGCTTAGGACTAGCGACGGGCACAGATACGCAGTATTTT.

V gene TRBV7-2 combines with J gene TRBJ1-1; D may be TRBD1 (5 bases). Trimming took 4 bases from V and 1 from J, leaving 19 bases between them. The germline CDR1 and CDR2 sequences are SGHTA and FQGNSA. The CDR3 totals 17 residues. The CDR3 DNA reads TGTGCCAGCAGCTCCGTCGGAGGGGTCAGGCCGAACACTGAAGCTTTCTTT. Amino acids: CASSSVGGVRPNTEAFF.

The rearrangement joins TRBV18 to TRBJ2-5; 7 positions agree with TRBD2. The CDR3 sequence is 16 residues long. V trimming: 3 bases; J trimming: 3 bases; junction bases outside the gene matches: 10. CDR1 and CDR2 from the germline V gene are KGHSH and LQKENI. CDR3 sequence (DNA): TGTGCCAGCTCACCGCTCGGGCCTAGCGGAGAAGAGACCCAGTACTTC. Translated, it gives CASSPLGPSGEETQYF.

The chain combines TRBV12-3 or TRBV12-4 with TRBJ1-2; D might be TRBD1 (6 bases). The CDR3 runs 13 residues. Trimming took 3 bases from V and 9 from J, leaving 14 bases between them. CDR3 DNA sequence: TGTGCCAGCAGTTTCCCGGACAGCTTAAGCTACACCTTC. This sequence encodes CASSFPDSLSYTF.

This clone was counted once. The CDR3 DNA follows: TGCGCCAGCAGCGTGGGACAGGGGGCTAATGGCTACACCTTC. Amino acid sequence: CASSVGQGANGYTF. V gene TRBV5-1 combines with J gene TRBJ1-2, with 12 bases identical to TRBD1. With V trimmed by 4 bases and J by 6 bases, 4 bases remained unmatched. The CDR3 is 14 residues long. Germline CDR1 is SGHRS and CDR2 is YFSETQ.

V gene TRBV9 combines with J gene TRBJ2-3, with 12 bases matching TRBD1. Trimming removed 0 bases from V and 6 bases from J; junction bases left unmatched: 11. The CDR3 is made up of 18 amino acids. Germline V CDR1 and CDR2: SGDLS, YYNGEE. This chain's CDR3 is CASSVGLKGTGGRDTQYF. The DNA for the CDR3 is TGTGCCAGCAGCGTAGGGCTGAAGGGGACAGGGGGCAGGGATACGCAGTATTTT.

This rearrangement joins TRBV7-8 to TRBJ1-5, with TRBD1 as a possible D gene (6 bases). CDR1 and CDR2 (germline): SGHVS, FQNEAQ. V lost 3 bases and J lost 3, with 12 bases in between. The CDR3 contains 15 residues. CDR3 sequence reads: CASSLGDTFNQPQHF. In nucleotides, the CDR3 is TGTGCCAGCAGCTTGGGGGACACCTTCAATCAGCCCCAGCATTTT. Full variable domain (remainder filled in from reference TRBV7-8 and TRBJ1-5): GAGVSQSPRYKVAKRGQDVALRCDPISGHVSLFWYQQALGQGPEFLTYFQNEAQLDKSGLPSDRFFAERPEGSVSTLKIQRTQQEDSAVYLCASSLGDTFNQPQHFGDGTRLSIL.

J is TRBJ1-4 and V is TRBV30; D is ambiguous. V lost 0 bases and J 8 bases, leaving 13 bases between the germline ends. CDR1 is GTSNPN, CDR2 SVGIG, per germline (reference sequence). The CDR3 loop spans 14 amino acids. CDR3 coding DNA: TGTGCCTGGAGTGTAAGGAGGGCCTCCGAAAAACTGTTTTTT. Protein product: CAWSVRRASEKLFF.